This T cell receptor beta chain appears in the sequencing data of a study of blood T cell repertoires in COVID-19. Study in general: T cells, B-cell-depleted T cells, or PBMCs provided the cDNA or gDNA that served as material.

CDR3 length: 15 amino acids. Germline V gives CDR1 MDHEN, CDR2 SYDVKM. With 6 bases removed from V and 2 bases from J, the gap between germline ends came to 15 bases. Clones were sequenced by immunoSEQ multiplex PCR, and TCRdb holds only the in-frame ones, with some missing. There are roughly 380,000 clones in the sample; about 80% occur only once, and under 1.2% lies in the top ten. The chain joins TRBV28 to TRBJ2-3, with D maybe TRBD1 (6 bases). The TCR comes from a human donor with acute or convalescent COVID-19. The donor label of this sample is uncertain. Material for sequencing was peripheral blood. For the CDR3, the DNA is TGTGCCAGCAGAGCCGGACAGCGGACCACAGATACGCAGTATTTT. Amino acid sequence: CASRAGQRTTDTQYF.